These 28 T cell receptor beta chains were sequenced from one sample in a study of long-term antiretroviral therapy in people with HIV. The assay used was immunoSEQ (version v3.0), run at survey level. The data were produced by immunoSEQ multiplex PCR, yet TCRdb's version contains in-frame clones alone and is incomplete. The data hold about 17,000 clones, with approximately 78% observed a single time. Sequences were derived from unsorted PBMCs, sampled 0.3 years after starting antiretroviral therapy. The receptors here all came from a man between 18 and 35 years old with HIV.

CDR3 sequence reads: CASSLVAQGYQETQYF. CDR3 DNA sequence: TGTGCCAGCAGCTTGGTGGCACAGGGCTACCAAGAGACCCAGTACTTC. J is TRBJ2-5 and V is TRBV5-5; tentative D call: TRBD1 (6 bases). Trimming removed 0 bases at V and 0 bases at J, with 12 bases between. This CDR3 is 16 amino acids long. Germline V gives CDR1 SGHKS, CDR2 YYEKEE (reference sequence).

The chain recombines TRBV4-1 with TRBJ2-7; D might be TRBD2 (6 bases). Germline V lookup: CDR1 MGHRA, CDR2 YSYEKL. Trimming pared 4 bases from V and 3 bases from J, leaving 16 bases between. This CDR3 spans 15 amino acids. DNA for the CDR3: TGCGCCAGCAGCCCCCGCCGGGACTTGGGCTACGAGCAGTACTTC. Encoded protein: CASSPRRDLGYEQYF.

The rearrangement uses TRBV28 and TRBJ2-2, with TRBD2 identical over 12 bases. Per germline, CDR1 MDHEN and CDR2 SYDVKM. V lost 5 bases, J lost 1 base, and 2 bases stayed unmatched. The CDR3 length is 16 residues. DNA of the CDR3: TGTGCCAGCAGTCCTAGCGGGGGGGTGAACACCGGGGAGCTGTTTTTT. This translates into CASSPSGGVNTGELFF.

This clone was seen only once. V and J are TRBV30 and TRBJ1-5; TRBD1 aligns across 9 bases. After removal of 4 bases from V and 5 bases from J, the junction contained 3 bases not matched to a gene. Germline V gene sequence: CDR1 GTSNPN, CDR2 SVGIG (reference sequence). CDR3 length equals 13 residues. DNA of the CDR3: TGTGCCTGGAACAGACAGGGGGATCAGCCCCAGCATTTT. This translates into CAWNRQGDQPQHF.

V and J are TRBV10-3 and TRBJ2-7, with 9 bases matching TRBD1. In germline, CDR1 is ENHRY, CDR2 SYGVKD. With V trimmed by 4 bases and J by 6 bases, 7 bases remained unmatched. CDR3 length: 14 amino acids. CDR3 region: CAISGRQGGSEQYF. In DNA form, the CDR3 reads TGTGCCATCAGTGGGAGACAGGGGGGGAGCGAGCAGTACTTC.

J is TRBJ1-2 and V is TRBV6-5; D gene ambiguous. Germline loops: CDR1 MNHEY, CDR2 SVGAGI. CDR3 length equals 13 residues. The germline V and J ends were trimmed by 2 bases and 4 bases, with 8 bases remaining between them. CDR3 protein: CASSYGDTYGYTF. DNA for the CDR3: TGTGCCAGCAGTTACGGCGACACCTATGGCTACACCTTC.

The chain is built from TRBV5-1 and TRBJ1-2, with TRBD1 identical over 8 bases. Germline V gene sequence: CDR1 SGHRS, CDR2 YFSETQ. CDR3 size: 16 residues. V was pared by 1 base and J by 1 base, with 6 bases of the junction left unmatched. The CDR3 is CASSLNPGQVNYGYTF. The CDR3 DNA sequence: TGCGCCAGCAGCTTGAACCCGGGACAGGTTAACTATGGCTACACCTTC. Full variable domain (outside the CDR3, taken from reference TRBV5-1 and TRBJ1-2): KAGVTQTPRYLIKTRGQQVTLSCSPISGHRSVSWYQQTPGQGLQFLFEYFSETQRNKGNFPGRFSGRQFSNSRSEMNVSTLELGDSALYLCASSLNPGQVNYGYTFGSGTRLTVV.

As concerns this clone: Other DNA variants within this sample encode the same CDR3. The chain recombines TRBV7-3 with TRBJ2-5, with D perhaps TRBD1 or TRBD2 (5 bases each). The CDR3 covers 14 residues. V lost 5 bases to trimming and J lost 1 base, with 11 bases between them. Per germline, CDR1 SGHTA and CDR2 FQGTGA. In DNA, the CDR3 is TGTGCCAGCAGCCCTACAGGACTCCAAGAGACCCAGTACTTC. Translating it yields CASSPTGLQETQYF.

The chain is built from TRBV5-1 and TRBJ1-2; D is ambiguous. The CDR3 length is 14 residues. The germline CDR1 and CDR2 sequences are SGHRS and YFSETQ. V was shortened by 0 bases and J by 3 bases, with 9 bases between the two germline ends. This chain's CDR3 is CASSLGGEDYGYTF. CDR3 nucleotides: TGCGCCAGCAGCTTGGGTGGGGAGGACTATGGCTACACCTTC.

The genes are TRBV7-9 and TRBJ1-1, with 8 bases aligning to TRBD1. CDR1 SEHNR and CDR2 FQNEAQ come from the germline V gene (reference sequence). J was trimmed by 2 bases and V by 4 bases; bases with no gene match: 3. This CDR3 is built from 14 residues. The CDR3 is CASSSGQGNTEAFF. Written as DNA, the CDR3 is TGTGCCAGCAGCTCCGGACAGGGTAACACTGAAGCTTTCTTT.

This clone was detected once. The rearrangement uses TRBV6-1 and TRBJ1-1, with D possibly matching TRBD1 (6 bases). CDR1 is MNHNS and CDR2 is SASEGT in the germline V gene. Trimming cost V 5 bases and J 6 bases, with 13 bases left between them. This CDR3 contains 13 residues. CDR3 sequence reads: CASSTTGLAEAFF. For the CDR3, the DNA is TGTGCCAGCAGTACTACAGGGTTGGCTGAAGCTTTCTTT.

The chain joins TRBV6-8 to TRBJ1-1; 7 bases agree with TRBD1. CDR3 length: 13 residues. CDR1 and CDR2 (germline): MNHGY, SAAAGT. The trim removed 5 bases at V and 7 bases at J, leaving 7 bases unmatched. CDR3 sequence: CASSGGTAHEAFF. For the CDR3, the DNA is TGTGCCAGCAGTGGCGGGACAGCTCATGAAGCTTTCTTT.

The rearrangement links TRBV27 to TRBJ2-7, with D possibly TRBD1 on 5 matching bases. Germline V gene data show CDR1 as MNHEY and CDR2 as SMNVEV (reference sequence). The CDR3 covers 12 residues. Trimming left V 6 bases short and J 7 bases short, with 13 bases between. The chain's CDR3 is CASSLPKGEQYF. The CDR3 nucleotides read TGTGCCAGCAGCCTCCCCAAGGGGGAGCAGTACTTC.

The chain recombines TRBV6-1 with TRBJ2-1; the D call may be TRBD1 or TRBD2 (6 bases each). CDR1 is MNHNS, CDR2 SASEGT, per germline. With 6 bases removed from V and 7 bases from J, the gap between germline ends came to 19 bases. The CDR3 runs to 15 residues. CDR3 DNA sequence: TGTGCCAGCAGATTCGGGGGCTCCCGTGAGAATGAGCAGTTCTTC. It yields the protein CASRFGGSRENEQFF.

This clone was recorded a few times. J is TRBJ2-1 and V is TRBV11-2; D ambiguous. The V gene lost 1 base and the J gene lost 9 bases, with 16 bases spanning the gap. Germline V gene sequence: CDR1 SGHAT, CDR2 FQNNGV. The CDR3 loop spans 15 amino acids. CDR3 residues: CASSLGVVLGGEQFF. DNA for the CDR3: TGTGCCAGCAGCTTAGGGGTGGTCCTGGGCGGTGAGCAGTTCTTC.

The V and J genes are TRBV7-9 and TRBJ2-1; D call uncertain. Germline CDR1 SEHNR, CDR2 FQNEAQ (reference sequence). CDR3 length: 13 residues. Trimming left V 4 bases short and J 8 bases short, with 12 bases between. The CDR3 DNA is TGTGCCAGCAGCTCGGAATTTGTGGATGAGCAGTTCTTC. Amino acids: CASSSEFVDEQFF.

The chain's CDR3 is CASSIEVRSSYNSPLHF. The CDR3 DNA follows: TGTGCCAGCTCAATTGAGGTTCGGAGCTCCTATAATTCACCCCTCCACTTT. The chain combines TRBV18 with TRBJ1-6; D is unresolved. The germline gives CDR1 KGHSH, CDR2 LQKENI. The length of the CDR3 is 17 residues. Trimming removed 5 bases from V and 0 bases from J, with 14 bases in between. Full variable domain (rest looked up from reference TRBV18 and TRBJ1-6): NAGVMQNPRHLVRRRGQEARLRCSPMKGHSHVYWYRQLPEEGLKFMVYLQKENIIDESGMPKERFSAEFPKEGPSILRIQQVVRGDSAAYFCASSIEVRSSYNSPLHFGNGTRLTVT.

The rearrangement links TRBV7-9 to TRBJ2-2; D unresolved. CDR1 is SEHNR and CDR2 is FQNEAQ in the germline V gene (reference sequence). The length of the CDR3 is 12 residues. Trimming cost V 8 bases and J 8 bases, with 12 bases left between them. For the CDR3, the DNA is TGTGCCAGCGTGGGTCTGTGGGGGGAGCTGTTTTTT. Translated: CASVGLWGELFF.

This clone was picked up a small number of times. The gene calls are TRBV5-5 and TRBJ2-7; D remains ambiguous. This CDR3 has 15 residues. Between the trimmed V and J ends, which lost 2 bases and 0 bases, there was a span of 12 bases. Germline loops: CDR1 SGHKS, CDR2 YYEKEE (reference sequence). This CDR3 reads CASSFRPASSYEQYV. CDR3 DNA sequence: TGTGCCAGCAGCTTTCGGCCAGCCAGCTCCTACGAGCAGTACGTC.

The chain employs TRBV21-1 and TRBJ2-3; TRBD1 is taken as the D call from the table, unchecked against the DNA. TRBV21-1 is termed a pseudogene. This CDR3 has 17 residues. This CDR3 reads CASSPYLDSLSTDTQYF. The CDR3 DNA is TGTGCCAGCAGCCCATACTTGGACAGCTTGAGCACAGATACGCAGTATTTT.

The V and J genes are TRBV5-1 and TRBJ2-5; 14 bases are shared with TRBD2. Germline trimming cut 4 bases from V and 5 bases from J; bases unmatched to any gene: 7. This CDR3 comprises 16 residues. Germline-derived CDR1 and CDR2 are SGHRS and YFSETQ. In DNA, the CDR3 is TGCGCCAGCAGCCAAACGGGACTAGCGGGGGCGGAGACCCAGTACTTC. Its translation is CASSQTGLAGAETQYF.

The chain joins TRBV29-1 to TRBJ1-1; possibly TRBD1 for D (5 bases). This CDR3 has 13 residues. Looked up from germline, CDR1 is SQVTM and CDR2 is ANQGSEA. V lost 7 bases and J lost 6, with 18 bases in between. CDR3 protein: CSATRGTGPEAFF. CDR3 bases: TGCAGCGCCACCCGGGGGACTGGGCCTGAAGCTTTCTTT.

In DNA form, the CDR3 reads TGCGCCAGCAGTGGACTAGCGGGGGAGTCCTACAATGAGCAGTTCTTC. Its translation is CASSGLAGESYNEQFF. J is TRBJ2-1 and V is TRBV10-1; 12 positions match TRBD2. This CDR3 is 16 amino acids long. The V and J ends lost 4 bases and 1 base, in that order; junction bases with no gene match: 2. In germline, CDR1 is WNHNN, CDR2 SYGVQD (reference sequence).

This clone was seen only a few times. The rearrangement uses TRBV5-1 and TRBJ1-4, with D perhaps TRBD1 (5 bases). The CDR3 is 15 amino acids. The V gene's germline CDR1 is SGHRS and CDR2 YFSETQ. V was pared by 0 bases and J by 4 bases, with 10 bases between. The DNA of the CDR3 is TGCGCCAGCAGCTTGGATCGGGGCGGTAATGAAAAACTGTTTTTT. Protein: CASSLDRGGNEKLFF.

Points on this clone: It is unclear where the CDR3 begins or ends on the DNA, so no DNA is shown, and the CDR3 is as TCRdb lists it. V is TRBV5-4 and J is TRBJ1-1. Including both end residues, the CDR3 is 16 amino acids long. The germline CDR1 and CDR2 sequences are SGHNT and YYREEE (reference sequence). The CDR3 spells CASSLVFGAGGTEAFF.

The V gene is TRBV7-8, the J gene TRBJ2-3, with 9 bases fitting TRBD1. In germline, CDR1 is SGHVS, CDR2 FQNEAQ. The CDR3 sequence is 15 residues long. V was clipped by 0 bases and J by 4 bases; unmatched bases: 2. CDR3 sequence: CASSLAQGAPDTQYF. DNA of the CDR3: TGTGCCAGCAGCTTAGCACAGGGGGCTCCAGATACGCAGTATTTT.

The CDR3 protein is CASSLRGANTEAFF. DNA for the CDR3: TGTGCCAGCAGTTTACGGGGGGCAAACACTGAAGCTTTCTTT. V and J are TRBV28 and TRBJ1-1; a weak D match, TRBD1 (6 bases). Looked up from germline, CDR1 is MDHEN and CDR2 is SYDVKM. V gave up 2 bases and J gave up 2 bases, with 9 bases separating them. CDR3 length: 14 amino acids.

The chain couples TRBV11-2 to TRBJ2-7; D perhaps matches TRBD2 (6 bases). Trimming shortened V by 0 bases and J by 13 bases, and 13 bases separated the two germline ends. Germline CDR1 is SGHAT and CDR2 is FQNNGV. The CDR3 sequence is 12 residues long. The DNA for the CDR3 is TGTGCCAGCAGCTTAGAGGCGGGACGGCCTTACGTC. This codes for CASSLEAGRPYV.